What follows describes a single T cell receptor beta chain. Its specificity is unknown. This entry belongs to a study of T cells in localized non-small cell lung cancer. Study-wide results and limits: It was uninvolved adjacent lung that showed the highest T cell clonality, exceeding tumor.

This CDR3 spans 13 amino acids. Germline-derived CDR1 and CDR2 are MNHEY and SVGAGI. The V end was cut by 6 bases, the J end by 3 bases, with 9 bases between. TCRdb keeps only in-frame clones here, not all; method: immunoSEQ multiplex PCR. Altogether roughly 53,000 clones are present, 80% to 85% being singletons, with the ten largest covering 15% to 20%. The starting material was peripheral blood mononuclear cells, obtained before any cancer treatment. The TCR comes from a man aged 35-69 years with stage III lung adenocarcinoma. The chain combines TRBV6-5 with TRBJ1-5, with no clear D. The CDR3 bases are TGTGCCAGCAGGTCAGGCGTCAATCAGCCCCAGCATTTT. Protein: CASRSGVNQPQHF.